These T cell receptor beta chains were read from a single sample in a study of Ad26.COV2.S vaccination and SARS-CoV-2 variants. Clones were read by immunoSEQ multiplex PCR, and TCRdb kept only the in-frame ones, dropping some. There are around 320,000 clones in the sample; roughly 84% occur only once, and roughly 2.1% lies in the top ten. The sample was peripheral blood, taken in a trial of Ad26.COV2.S vaccine versus placebo. These receptors were collected from a person between 18 and 60 years old who received the Ad26.COV2.S COVID-19 vaccine or a placebo. Each CDR3 is given with its conserved first and last residue. D genes are given only for firm matches. Only part of the rows carry a size: once, few, many, or a class if the clone is expanded.

CDR3 protein	CDR3 DNA	J gene	V gene	clone size	CDR3 length	D gene
CASSLTSSRADTQYF	TGTGCCAGCAGCCTAACCTCTAGCCGCGCAGATACGCAGTATTTT	TRBJ2-3	TRBV7-2	.	15	.
CASSLYPNRPETQYF	TGCGCCAGCAGCTTGTATCCGAACAGGCCCGAGACCCAGTACTTC	TRBJ2-5	TRBV5-1	few	15	.
CASSPKEGPYGYTF	TGTGCCAGCTCACCCAAAGAAGGTCCTTATGGCTACACCTTC	TRBJ1-2	TRBV18	.	14	.
CASSSRFYGYTF	TGTGCCAGCAGCTCCAGATTCTATGGCTACACCTTC	TRBJ1-2	TRBV5-5	once	12	.
CASSSGGPGANVLTF	TGTGCCAGCAGTTCAGGGGGCCCTGGGGCCAACGTCCTGACTTTC	TRBJ2-6	TRBV11-1	once	15	TRBD1
CASSLAPGQGFGGYTF	TGCGCCAGCAGCTTGGCCCCCGGACAGGGGTTTGGGGGCTACACCTTC	TRBJ1-2	TRBV5-1	.	16	TRBD1
CASSQVVGANYGYTF	TGTGCCAGCAGCCAAGTCGTCGGAGCTAACTATGGCTACACCTTC	TRBJ1-2	TRBV3-1/TRBV3-2	once	15	.
CASSRRRENSPLHF	TGTGCCAGCAGTAGGCGGCGCGAAAATTCACCCCTCCACTTT	TRBJ1-6	TRBV27	.	14	.
CASTRGGGAGGYTF	TGTGCCAGCACCAGAGGGGGAGGGGCTGGTGGCTACACCTTC	TRBJ1-2	TRBV5-4	few	14	.
CASSMPGNYGYTF	TGTGCCAGTAGTATGCCGGGGAACTATGGCTACACCTTC	TRBJ1-2	TRBV19	.	13	.
CASSLSAGNTIYF	TGTGCCAGCAGCTTAAGTGCCGGAAACACCATATATTTT	TRBJ1-3	TRBV5-4	.	13	.
CASSFSNTEAFF	TGTGCCAGCAGCTTCAGTAACACTGAAGCTTTCTTT	TRBJ1-1	TRBV7-9	.	12	.
CASRRAAGGSYEQYF	TGTGCCAGCAGGAGGGCGGCGGGGGGGTCCTACGAGCAGTACTTC	TRBJ2-7	TRBV6-5	.	15	TRBD2
CASSTDRGREQYF	TGCGCCAGCAGCACCGACAGGGGAAGGGAGCAGTACTTC	TRBJ2-7	TRBV5-1	.	13	TRBD1
CASSPRGERGGYNEQFF	TGTGCCAGCAGCCCCCGCGGCGAGCGGGGGGGATACAATGAGCAGTTCTTC	TRBJ2-1	TRBV7-6	once	17	TRBD2
CASSGVSYNEQFF	TGTGCCAGCAGTGGCGTTTCCTACAATGAGCAGTTCTTC	TRBJ2-1	TRBV27	once	13	.
CASSTGTGKFDEQFF	TGCGCCAGCAGCACTGGGACAGGGAAGTTTGATGAGCAGTTCTTC	TRBJ2-1	TRBV4-3	.	15	TRBD1
CASRDVSDTQYF	TGTGCCAGCAGGGACGTTTCAGATACGCAGTATTTT	TRBJ2-3	TRBV2	.	12	.